This T cell receptor (beta chain) was sequenced in a study of ipilimumab plus nivolumab after autologous stem cell transplantation. Profiled with immunoSEQ multiplex PCR; TCRdb holds only in-frame clones, not every one. The table has around 84,000 clones, 75% to 85% seen once. The V gene's germline CDR1 is SGHDN and CDR2 FVKESK. V dropped 0 bases and J dropped 7 bases, with 12 bases sitting between them. The CDR3 runs 14 residues. The source of this sequence is a male donor with diffuse large B-cell lymphoma. The source was PBMCs, collected in a trial of ipilimumab plus nivolumab as post-transplant consolidation. The gene calls are TRBV14 and TRBJ1-2, with a possible D match to TRBD1 (5 bases). DNA of the CDR3: TGTGCCAGCAGCCAAGATCATGGGGCACTTGGCTACACCTTC. Translated, it gives CASSQDHGALGYTF.